This T cell receptor (beta chain) was sequenced for a study of cytomegalovirus exposure and HLA in healthy donors. Study-wide findings and caveats: CMV serostatus alone was available as immune exposure information. A later analysis revealed that TCR association rates differed between HLA loci, peaking at DRB1 and bottoming out at HLA-C. A later analysis showed HLA-associated TCR beta chains outstripping equally common others in clonal expansion.

As regards this clone: The antigen remains undetermined.

The CDR3 has 19 amino acids. The germline V gene has CDR1 SSHAT and CDR2 FNYEAQ (reference sequence). Trimming removed 8 bases from V and 5 bases from J; junction bases left unmatched: 23. Primers included in the PCR were 60 Vbeta and 13 Jbeta primers. Method: immunoSEQ multiplex PCR; TCRdb's copy keeps in-frame clones and lacks some. Recorded for this sample: 200,000 to 250,000 clones. The sequenced material came from PBMCs. The chain uses TRBV7-7 and TRBJ2-1; TRBD2 aligns across 8 bases. This clonotype was obtained from a woman in her 30s in good health and CMV-seropositive. The CDR3 loop is CASGPGLGVTSENNNEQFF. The CDR3 DNA follows: TGTGCCAGCGGCCCCGGCCTTGGGGTGACTAGCGAAAATAACAATGAGCAGTTCTTC.